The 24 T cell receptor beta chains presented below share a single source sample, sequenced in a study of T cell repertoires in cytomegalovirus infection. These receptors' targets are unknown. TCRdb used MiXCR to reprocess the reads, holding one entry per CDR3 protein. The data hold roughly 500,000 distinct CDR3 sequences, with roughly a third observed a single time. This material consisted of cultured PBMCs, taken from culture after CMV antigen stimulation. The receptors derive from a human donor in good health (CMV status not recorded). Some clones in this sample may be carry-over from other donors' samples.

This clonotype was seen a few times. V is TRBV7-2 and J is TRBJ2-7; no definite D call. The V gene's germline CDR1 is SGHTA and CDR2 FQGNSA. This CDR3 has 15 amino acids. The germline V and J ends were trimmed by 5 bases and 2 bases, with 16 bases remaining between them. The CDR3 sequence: CASSLRGGSTYEQYF. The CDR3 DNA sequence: TGTGCCAGCAGCCTCCGCGGTGGCTCGACCTACGAGCAGTACTTC. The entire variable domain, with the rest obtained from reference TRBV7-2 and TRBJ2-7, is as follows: GAGVSQSPSNKVTEKGKDVELRCDPISGHTALYWYRQSLGQGLEFLIYFQGNSAPDKSGLPSDRFSAERTGGSVSTLTIQRTQQEDSAVYLCASSLRGGSTYEQYFGPGTRLTVT.

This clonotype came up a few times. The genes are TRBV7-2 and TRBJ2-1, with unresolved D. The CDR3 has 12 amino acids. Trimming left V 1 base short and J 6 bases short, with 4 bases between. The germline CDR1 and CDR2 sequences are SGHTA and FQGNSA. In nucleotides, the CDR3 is TGTGCCAGCAGCTTAGTAACCAATGAGCAGTTCTTC. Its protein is CASSLVTNEQFF.

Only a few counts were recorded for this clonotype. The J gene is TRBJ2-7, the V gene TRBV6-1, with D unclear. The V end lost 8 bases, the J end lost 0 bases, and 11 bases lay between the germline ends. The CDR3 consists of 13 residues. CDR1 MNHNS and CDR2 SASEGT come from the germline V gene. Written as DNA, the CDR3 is TGTGCCAGCGGGATCGGCCGCTCCTACGAGCAGTACTTC. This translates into CASGIGRSYEQYF.

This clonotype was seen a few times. CDR3 bases: TGTGCCATCACTCCGACCGGGACTAGCGCATACAATGAGCAGTTCTTC. Translated: CAITPTGTSAYNEQFF. This sequence joins TRBV6-6 and TRBJ2-1; the match to TRBD2 covers 10 bases. Germline trimming cut 10 bases from V and 4 bases from J; bases unmatched to any gene: 13. From germline, CDR1 is MNHNY and CDR2 SVGAGI (reference sequence). The CDR3 is 16 amino acids.

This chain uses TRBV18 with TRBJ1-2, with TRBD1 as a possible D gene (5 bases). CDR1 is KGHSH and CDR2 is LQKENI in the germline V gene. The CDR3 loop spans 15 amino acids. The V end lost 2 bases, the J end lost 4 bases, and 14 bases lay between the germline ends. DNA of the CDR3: TGTGCCAGCTCACCAGATCGGGACGCCTCCTATGGCTACACCTTC. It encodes CASSPDRDASYGYTF.

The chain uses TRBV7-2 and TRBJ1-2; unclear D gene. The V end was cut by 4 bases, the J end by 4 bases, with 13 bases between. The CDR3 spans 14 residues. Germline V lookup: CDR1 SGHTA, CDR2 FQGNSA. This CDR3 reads CASSSSPQPYGYTF. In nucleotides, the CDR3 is TGTGCCAGCAGCTCATCCCCGCAGCCCTATGGCTACACCTTC. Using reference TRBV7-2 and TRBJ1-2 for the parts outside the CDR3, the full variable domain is GAGVSQSPSNKVTEKGKDVELRCDPISGHTALYWYRQSLGQGLEFLIYFQGNSAPDKSGLPSDRFSAERTGGSVSTLTIQRTQQEDSAVYLCASSSSPQPYGYTFGSGTRLTVV.

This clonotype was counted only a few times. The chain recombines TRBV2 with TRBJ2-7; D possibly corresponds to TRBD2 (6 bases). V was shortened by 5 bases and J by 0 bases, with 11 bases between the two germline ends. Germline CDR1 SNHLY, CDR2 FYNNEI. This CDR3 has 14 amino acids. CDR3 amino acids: CASSTGVSSYEQYV. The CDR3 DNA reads TGTGCCAGCAGTACGGGGGTAAGCTCCTACGAGCAGTACGTC.

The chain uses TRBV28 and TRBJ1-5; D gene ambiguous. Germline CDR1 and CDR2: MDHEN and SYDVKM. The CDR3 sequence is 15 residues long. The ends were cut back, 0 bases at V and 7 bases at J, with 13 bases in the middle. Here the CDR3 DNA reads TGTGCCAGCAGTTTATGGTTGCCGGGTAGGCAGCCCCAGCATTTT. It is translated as CASSLWLPGRQPQHF.

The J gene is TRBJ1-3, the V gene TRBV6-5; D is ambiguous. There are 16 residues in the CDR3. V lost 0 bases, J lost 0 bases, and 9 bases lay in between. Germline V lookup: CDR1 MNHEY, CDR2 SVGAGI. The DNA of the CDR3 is TGTGCCAGCAGTTACTCTCGCAGAGGCTCTGGAAACACCATATATTTT. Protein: CASSYSRRGSGNTIYF.

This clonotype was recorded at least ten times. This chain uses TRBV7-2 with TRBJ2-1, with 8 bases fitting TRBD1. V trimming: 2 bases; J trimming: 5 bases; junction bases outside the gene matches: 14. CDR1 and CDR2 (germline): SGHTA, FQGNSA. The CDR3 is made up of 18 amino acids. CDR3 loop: CASSLQGARASWDNEQFF. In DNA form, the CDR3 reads TGTGCCAGCAGCTTACAGGGGGCAAGGGCTAGCTGGGACAATGAGCAGTTCTTC. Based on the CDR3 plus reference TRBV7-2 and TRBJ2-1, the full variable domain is GAGVSQSPSNKVTEKGKDVELRCDPISGHTALYWYRQSLGQGLEFLIYFQGNSAPDKSGLPSDRFSAERTGGSVSTLTIQRTQQEDSAVYLCASSLQGARASWDNEQFFGPGTRLTVL.

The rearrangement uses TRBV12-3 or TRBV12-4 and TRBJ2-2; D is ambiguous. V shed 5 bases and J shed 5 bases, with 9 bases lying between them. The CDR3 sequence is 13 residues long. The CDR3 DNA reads TGTGCCAGCAGTATGATGGGGACCGGGGAGCTGTTTTTT. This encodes CASSMMGTGELFF.

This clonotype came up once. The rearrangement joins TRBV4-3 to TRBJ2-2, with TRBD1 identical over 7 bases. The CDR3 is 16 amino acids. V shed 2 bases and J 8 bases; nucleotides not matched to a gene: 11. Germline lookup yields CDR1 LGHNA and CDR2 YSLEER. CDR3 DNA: TGCGCCAGCAGCCAATTTGGAAGGGGGCGCTCTGGGGAGCTGTTTTTT. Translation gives CASSQFGRGRSGELFF.

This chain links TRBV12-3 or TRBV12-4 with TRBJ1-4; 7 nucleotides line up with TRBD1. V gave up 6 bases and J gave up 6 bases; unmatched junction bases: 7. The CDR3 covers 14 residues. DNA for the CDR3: TGTGCCAGCAGCCCCACGACAGGGCATGAAAAACTGTTTTTT. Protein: CASSPTTGHEKLFF.

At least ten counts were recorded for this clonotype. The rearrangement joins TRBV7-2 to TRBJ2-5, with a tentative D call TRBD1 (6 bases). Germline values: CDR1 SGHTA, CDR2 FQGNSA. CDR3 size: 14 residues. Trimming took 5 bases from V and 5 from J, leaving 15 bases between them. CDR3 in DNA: TGTGCCAGCAGCCTAGGGGGTCTAGTTGAGACCCAGTACTTC. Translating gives CASSLGGLVETQYF.

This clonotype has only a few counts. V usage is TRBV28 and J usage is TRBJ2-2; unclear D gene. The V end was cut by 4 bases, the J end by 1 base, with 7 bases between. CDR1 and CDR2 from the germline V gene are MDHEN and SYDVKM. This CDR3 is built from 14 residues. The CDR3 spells CASSSSRNTGELFF. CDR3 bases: TGTGCCAGCAGTTCGTCCAGGAACACCGGGGAGCTGTTTTTT.

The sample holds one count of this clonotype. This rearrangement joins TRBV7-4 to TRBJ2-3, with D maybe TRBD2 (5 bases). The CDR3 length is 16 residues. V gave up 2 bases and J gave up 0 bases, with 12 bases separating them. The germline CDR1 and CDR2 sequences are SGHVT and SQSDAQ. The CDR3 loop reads CASSLWIGGSTDTQYF. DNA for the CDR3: TGTGCCAGCAGCTTATGGATTGGCGGGAGCACAGATACGCAGTATTTT.

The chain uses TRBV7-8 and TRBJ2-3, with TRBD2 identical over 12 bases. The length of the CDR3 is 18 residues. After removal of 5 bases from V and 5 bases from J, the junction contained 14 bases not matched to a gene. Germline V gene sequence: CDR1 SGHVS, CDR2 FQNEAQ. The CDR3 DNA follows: TGTGCCAGCAGCCTCCCCCCGCTACTAGCGGGAGGAATAGATACGCAGTATTTT. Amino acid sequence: CASSLPPLLAGGIDTQYF.

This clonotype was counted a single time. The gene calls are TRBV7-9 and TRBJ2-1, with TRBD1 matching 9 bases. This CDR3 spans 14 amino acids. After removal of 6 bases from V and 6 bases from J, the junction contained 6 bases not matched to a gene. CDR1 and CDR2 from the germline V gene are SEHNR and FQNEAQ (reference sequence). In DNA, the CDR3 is TGTGCCAGCAGTTCCGGGACAGGGTCCAATGAGCAGTTCTTC. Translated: CASSSGTGSNEQFF.

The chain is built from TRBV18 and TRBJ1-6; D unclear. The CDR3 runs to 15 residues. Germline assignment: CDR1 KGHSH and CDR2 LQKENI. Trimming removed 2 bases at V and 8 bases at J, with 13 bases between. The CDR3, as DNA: TGTGCCAGCTCACCAACCGACGGCAATTATTCACCCCTCCACTTT. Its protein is CASSPTDGNYSPLHF.

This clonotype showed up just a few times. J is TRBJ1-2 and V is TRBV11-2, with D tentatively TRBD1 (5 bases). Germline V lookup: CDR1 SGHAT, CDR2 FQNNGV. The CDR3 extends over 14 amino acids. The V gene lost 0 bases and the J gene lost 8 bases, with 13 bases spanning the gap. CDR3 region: CASSLDPRWGGYTF. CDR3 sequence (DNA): TGTGCCAGCAGCTTAGATCCGAGGTGGGGCGGCTACACCTTC.

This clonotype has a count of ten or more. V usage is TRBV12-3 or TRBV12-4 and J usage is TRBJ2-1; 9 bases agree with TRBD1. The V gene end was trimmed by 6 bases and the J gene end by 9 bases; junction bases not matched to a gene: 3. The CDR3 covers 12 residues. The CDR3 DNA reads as TGTGCCAGCAGCGGACAGGGGATTGAGCAGTTCTTC. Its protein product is CASSGQGIEQFF.

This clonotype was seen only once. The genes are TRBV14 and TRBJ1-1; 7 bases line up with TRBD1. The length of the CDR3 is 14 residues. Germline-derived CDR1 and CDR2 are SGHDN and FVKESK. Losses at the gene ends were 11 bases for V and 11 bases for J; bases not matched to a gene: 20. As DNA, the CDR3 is TGTGCCTCGCGCGATTACGACCGACAGGGCTTGGCTTTCTTT. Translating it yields CASRDYDRQGLAFF.

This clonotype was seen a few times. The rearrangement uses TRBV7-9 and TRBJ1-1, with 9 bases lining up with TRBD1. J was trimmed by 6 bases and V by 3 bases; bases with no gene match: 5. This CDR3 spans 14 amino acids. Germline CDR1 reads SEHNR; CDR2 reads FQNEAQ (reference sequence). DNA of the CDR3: TGTGCCAGCAGCTTTGGACAGGGGTTTCCTGAAGCTTTCTTT. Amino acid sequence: CASSFGQGFPEAFF.

The CDR3, as DNA: TGTGCCAGCAGCCTTCAAGGACTAGCGGGGGAGACCCAGTACTTC. It codes for CASSLQGLAGETQYF. This chain connects TRBV3-1 to TRBJ2-5; 12 bases fit TRBD2. The V and J ends lost 4 bases and 5 bases, in that order; junction bases with no gene match: 5. This CDR3 contains 15 residues. Germline CDR1 and CDR2: LGHDT and YNNKEL (reference sequence).